This TCR beta chain was captured in a study of shared clonotypes between healthy human individuals. Study-level findings and limits: Naive CD4 clonotypes overlapped across a handful of donors at roughly 5%. The study found lower generation probabilities in non-shared clonotypes than in those shared by all four donors.

This clone was counted ten times or more. Its antigen is still unknown. Profiling relied on immunoSEQ multiplex PCR, and the TCRdb table lists in-frame clones only, not all of them. This sample has millions of clones, with 85% to 95% found just once. Sequenced input: naive CD4+ T cells sorted from blood. The subset here: CD45RA+ positively selected. This TCR derives from a man aged 18 to 35 in good health.

The CDR3 sequence: CASSGRSYNEQFF. CDR3 nucleotide sequence: TGTGCCAGCAGCGGACGCTCCTACAATGAGCAGTTCTTC. V gene TRBV7-9 combines with J gene TRBJ2-1, with no clear D. The CDR3 is 13 amino acids. The V and J ends lost 5 bases and 0 bases respectively, with 5 bases between them. In germline, CDR1 is SEHNR, CDR2 FQNEAQ (reference sequence).